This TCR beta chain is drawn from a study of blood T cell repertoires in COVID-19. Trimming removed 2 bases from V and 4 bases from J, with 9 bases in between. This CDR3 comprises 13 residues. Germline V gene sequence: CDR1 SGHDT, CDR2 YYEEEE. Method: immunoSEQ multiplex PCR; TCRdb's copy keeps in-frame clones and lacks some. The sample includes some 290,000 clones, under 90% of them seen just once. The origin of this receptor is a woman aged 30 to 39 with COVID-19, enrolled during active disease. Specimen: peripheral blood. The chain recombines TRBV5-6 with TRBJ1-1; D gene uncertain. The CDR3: CASSFSAATEAFF. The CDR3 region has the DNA TGTGCCAGCAGCTTCAGCGCGGCCACTGAAGCTTTCTTT.